One sample yielded the 18 T cell receptor beta chains listed below, sequenced in a study of cytomegalovirus exposure and HLA in healthy donors. In the PCR, 60 Vbeta and 13 Jbeta primers were used. Produced via immunoSEQ multiplex PCR; TCRdb's table is partial and in-frame only. Of under 200,000 clones listed, roughly 80% are singletons. Sequencing was carried out using PBMCs. The receptors were sampled from a young woman in good health and CMV-seronegative.

The rearrangement joins TRBV11-3 to TRBJ2-1; 9 bases line up with TRBD2. Looked up from germline, CDR1 is SGHNT and CDR2 is YENEEA. V shed 5 bases, J shed 2 bases, and the junction held 7 bases outside the gene matches. The CDR3 is made up of 16 amino acids. The CDR3 sequence: CASSPPASGTYNEQFF. The CDR3 DNA sequence: TGTGCCAGCAGCCCCCCGGCTAGCGGGACCTACAATGAGCAGTTCTTC.

The rearrangement uses TRBV7-9 and TRBJ2-6; tentative D call: TRBD2 (5 bases). The CDR3 is made up of 15 amino acids. CDR1 and CDR2 from the germline V gene are SEHNR and FQNEAQ (reference sequence). Between the trimmed V and J ends, which lost 6 bases and 0 bases, there was a span of 9 bases. CDR3 region: CASRPRDSGANVLTF. The CDR3 DNA is TGTGCCAGCAGGCCGAGGGACTCTGGGGCCAACGTCCTGACTTTC. The complete variable domain, with remaining parts taken from reference TRBV7-9 and TRBJ2-6, reads DTGVSQNPRHKITKRGQNVTFRCDPISEHNRLYWYRQTLGQGPEFLTYFQNEAQLEKSRLLSDRFSAERPKGSFSTLEIQRTEQGDSAMYLCASRPRDSGANVLTFGAGSRLTVL.

The chain joins TRBV18 to TRBJ1-2; D is unresolved. The germline V and J ends were trimmed by 3 bases and 8 bases, with 13 bases remaining between them. This CDR3 region has 13 residues. Germline V gives CDR1 KGHSH, CDR2 LQKENI. In DNA, the CDR3 is TGTGCCAGCTCACCCTCAAGTGGAGGCGGCTACACCTTC. Protein: CASSPSSGGGYTF.

In this sample, this clone turned up a few times. V usage is TRBV4-1 and J usage is TRBJ2-7; 10 bases line up with TRBD2. The CDR3 is 16 amino acids. Germline-derived CDR1 and CDR2 are MGHRA and YSYEKL. The ends lost 0 bases at V and 2 bases at J; junction bases unmatched: 4. The CDR3 coding sequence is TGCGCCAGCAGCCAAGATATAACTAGCGGGACCTACGAGCAGTACTTC. Protein product: CASSQDITSGTYEQYF.

The rearrangement links TRBV6-5 to TRBJ2-7; D is possibly TRBD2 (6 bases). The CDR3 covers 11 residues. CDR1 MNHEY and CDR2 SVGAGI come from the germline V gene. V lost 6 bases and J lost 6, with 9 bases in between. The CDR3 spells CASSHGGEQYF. CDR3 in DNA: TGTGCCAGCAGCCACGGGGGCGAGCAGTACTTC.

This chain joins TRBV27 and TRBJ1-1; D call uncertain. This CDR3 is 13 amino acids long. The V end was cut by 4 bases, the J end by 0 bases, with 6 bases between. Germline values: CDR1 MNHEY, CDR2 SMNVEV (reference sequence). The CDR3 sequence is CASSSGLNTEAFF. CDR3 nucleotide sequence: TGTGCCAGCAGTTCGGGATTGAACACTGAAGCTTTCTTT.

The CDR3 DNA follows: TGTGCCAGCAGAACCGGGACTAGCGGGAGTTTAACCTACAATGAGCAGTTCTTC. It specifies CASRTGTSGSLTYNEQFF. The V call is TRBV28, the J call TRBJ2-1, with 14 bases fitting TRBD2. In germline, CDR1 is MDHEN, CDR2 SYDVKM. V dropped 6 bases and J dropped 2; count of bases not matched to a gene: 9. The CDR3 consists of 18 residues.

J is TRBJ2-7 and V is TRBV4-3; 7 bases are a match to TRBD2. This CDR3 has 15 amino acids. V gave up 0 bases and J gave up 2 bases; unmatched junction bases: 4. CDR1 is LGHNA, CDR2 YSLEER, per germline. This CDR3 reads CASSQDAAGPYEQYF. The CDR3 region has the DNA TGCGCCAGCAGCCAAGACGCAGCGGGGCCCTACGAGCAGTACTTC.

The chain has TRBV11-3 and TRBJ2-3; the D gene is possibly TRBD2 (5 bases). The V gene's germline CDR1 is SGHNT and CDR2 YENEEA. The CDR3 runs to 13 residues. V dropped 2 bases and J dropped 5 bases, with 8 bases sitting between them. The CDR3: CASSLTRRDTQYF. The CDR3, as DNA: TGTGCCAGCAGCTTAACTAGGCGAGATACGCAGTATTTT.

CDR3 sequence: CASSKAISVILAGGARAKNIQYF. The CDR3 DNA follows: TGTGCCAGCAGCAAAGCTATTTCCGTCATTCTAGCGGGAGGAGCAAGAGCCAAAAACATTCAGTACTTC. The chain employs TRBV21-1 and TRBJ2-4; TRBD2, as called in the table, went unchecked against the DNA. TRBV21-1 represents a pseudogene. The CDR3 has 23 amino acids.

V gene TRBV9 combines with J gene TRBJ2-7; 9 nucleotides align to TRBD1. After removal of 3 bases from V and 4 bases from J, the junction contained 5 bases not matched to a gene. The germline gives CDR1 SGDLS, CDR2 YYNGEE. The CDR3 length is 14 residues. As DNA, the CDR3 is TGTGCCAGCAGCGGGGGGACAGGGAGGTACGAGCAGTACTTC. Protein product: CASSGGTGRYEQYF. The full variable domain, with the rest looked up from reference TRBV9 and TRBJ2-7, is DSGVTQTPKHLITATGQRVTLRCSPRSGDLSVYWYQQSLDQGLQFLIQYYNGEERAKGNILERFSAQQFPDLHSELNLSSLELGDSALYFCASSGGTGRYEQYFGPGTRLTVT.

This chain connects TRBV4-1 to TRBJ1-1; no definite D call. Germline-derived CDR1 and CDR2 are MGHRA and YSYEKL. The CDR3 length is 11 residues. Trimming stripped 3 bases from V and 11 bases from J, with 10 bases between. CDR3 in amino acids: CASSHPGDAFF. Here the CDR3 DNA reads TGCGCCAGCAGCCATCCGGGTGATGCTTTCTTT.

The chain is built from TRBV25-1 and TRBJ2-3, with 7 bases fitting TRBD2. The V gene end was trimmed by 5 bases and the J gene end by 2 bases; junction bases not matched to a gene: 16. Per germline, CDR1 MGHDK and CDR2 SYGVNS. The CDR3 is 18 amino acids. CDR3 residues: CASSKGWGRARITDTQYF. The CDR3 region has the DNA TGTGCCAGCAGTAAGGGGTGGGGGAGGGCCAGGATCACAGATACGCAGTATTTT. The complete variable domain, with remaining parts taken from reference TRBV25-1 and TRBJ2-3, reads EADIYQTPRYLVIGTGKKITLECSQTMGHDKMYWYQQDPGMELHLIHYSYGVNSTEKGDLSSESTVSRIRTEHFPLTLESARPSHTSQYLCASSKGWGRARITDTQYFGPGTRLTVL.

The chain joins TRBV4-2 to TRBJ2-3; 8 positions agree with TRBD2. Trimming at V came to 3 bases and at J to 3 bases, leaving 8 bases not matched to a gene. In germline, CDR1 is LGHNA, CDR2 YNFKEQ. CDR3 length: 16 residues. The CDR3 loop is CASSQWSGSRTDTQYF. As DNA, the CDR3 is TGTGCCAGCAGCCAGTGGAGCGGGAGTAGGACAGATACGCAGTATTTT.

This chain connects TRBV5-4 to TRBJ2-3; 8 bases agree with TRBD1. The V gene's germline CDR1 is SGHNT and CDR2 YYREEE (reference sequence). There are 17 residues in the CDR3. V shed 6 bases and J 5 bases; nucleotides not matched to a gene: 17. CDR3 protein: CASIGQGPGLIGDTQYF. The CDR3 DNA follows: TGTGCCAGCATAGGACAGGGACCAGGGCTAATTGGAGATACGCAGTATTTT. The variable domain in full, completed from reference TRBV5-4 and TRBJ2-3, reads ETGVTQSPTHLIKTRGQQVTLRCSSQSGHNTVSWYQQALGQGPQFIFQYYREEENGRGNFPPRFSGLQFPNYSSELNVNALELDDSALYLCASIGQGPGLIGDTQYFGPGTRLTVL.

The chain is built from TRBV13 and TRBJ2-1, with D perhaps TRBD2 (5 bases). Germline CDR1 PRHDT, CDR2 FYEKMQ (reference sequence). V lost 3 bases, J lost 9 bases, and 6 bases lay in between. The CDR3 contains 11 residues. The CDR3 nucleotides read TGTGCCAGCAGCTTTCGGGGTGAGCAGTTCTTC. Encoded protein: CASSFRGEQFF.

The rearrangement uses TRBV5-1 and TRBJ2-3; 9 positions agree with TRBD2. Germline assignment: CDR1 SGHRS and CDR2 YFSETQ. This CDR3 comprises 17 residues. Unmatched junction bases numbered 12, after V lost 5 bases and J lost 2 bases. Here the CDR3 DNA reads TGCGCCAGCAGTCGCGGTTGGCCTAGCGGGGCCACAGATACGCAGTATTTT. Its translation: CASSRGWPSGATDTQYF.

This clone has only a few counts. The chain links TRBV5-4 to TRBJ2-1; 8 nucleotides align to TRBD2. With V trimmed by 0 bases and J by 1 base, 3 bases remained unmatched. CDR1 is SGHNT and CDR2 is YYREEE in the germline V gene (reference sequence). The CDR3 covers 16 residues. CDR3 residues: CASSLGGGRSYNEQFF. In DNA, the CDR3 is TGTGCCAGCAGCTTGGGTGGCGGGAGGTCCTACAATGAGCAGTTCTTC.